The 29 T cell receptor beta chains below all came from one sample that was sequenced in a study of cytomegalovirus exposure and HLA in healthy donors. Vbeta (60) and Jbeta (13) primers were used in the PCR. Libraries were prepared by immunoSEQ multiplex PCR; TCRdb keeps only in-frame clonotypes and omits some of them. The sample records roughly 150,000 clones, 80% to 85% being singletons. Input material: PBMCs. These receptor sequences come from a male donor in good health and CMV-seronegative.

The rearrangement uses TRBV13 and TRBJ1-2; unclear D gene. This CDR3 has 13 residues. Germline lookup yields CDR1 PRHDT and CDR2 FYEKMQ (reference sequence). Trimming removed 5 bases from V and 6 bases from J, with 13 bases in between. CDR3 residues: CASSSLRFDGYTF. DNA of the CDR3: TGTGCCAGCAGCAGTCTACGATTCGATGGCTACACCTTC.

In the case of this clone: Other DNA variants within this sample encode the same CDR3. The genes are TRBV6-5 and TRBJ1-3, with D possibly matching TRBD1 (5 bases). The CDR3 length is 15 residues. The germline V gene has CDR1 MNHEY and CDR2 SVGAGI. V lost 2 bases to trimming and J lost 0 bases, with 8 bases between them. The CDR3 bases are TGTGCCAGCAGTTACGACAGCCGCTCTGGAAACACCATATATTTT. Protein sequence: CASSYDSRSGNTIYF.

With respect to this clone: The junction departs from germline at one end; a sequencing error may be responsible. The chain combines TRBV18 with TRBJ1-5; no clear D. The germline CDR1 and CDR2 sequences are KGHSH and LQKENI. The CDR3 is 15 amino acids. Written as DNA, the CDR3 is TGTGCCAGTTCACCAAGGAGGGAGGGAGGTCAGCCCCAGCATTTT. It is translated as CASSPRREGGQPQHF. Full variable domain (rest looked up from reference TRBV18 and TRBJ1-5): NAGVMQNPRHLVRRRGQEARLRCSPMKGHSHVYWYRQLPEEGLKFMVYLQKENIIDESGMPKERFSAEFPKEGPSILRIQQVVRGDSAAYFCASSPRREGGQPQHFGDGTRLSIL.

This clone turned up a few times. This sample includes further DNA sequences coding for the same CDR3. The J gene is TRBJ2-1, the V gene TRBV10-3, with TRBD2 matching over 12 bases. In germline, CDR1 is ENHRY, CDR2 SYGVKD. This CDR3 contains 15 residues. V was pared by 1 base and J by 7 bases, with 2 bases of the junction left unmatched. Here the CDR3 DNA reads TGTGCCATCAGTGAGTTACTAGCGGGGGGAAATGAGCAGTTCTTC. This gives the protein CAISELLAGGNEQFF.

V is TRBV6-4 and J is TRBJ1-2; 7 nucleotides agree with TRBD1. The CDR3 consists of 15 residues. The junction had 8 bases not matched to a gene; V was cut back by 6 bases and J by 1 base. Germline V CDR1 and CDR2: MRHNA, SNTAGT. CDR3 in amino acids: CASSPRDSYNYGYTF. CDR3 nucleotide sequence: TGTGCCAGCAGCCCCCGGGACAGCTATAACTATGGCTACACCTTC.

This clone has more than one count but fewer than ten. This rearrangement joins TRBV18 to TRBJ2-2; TRBD1 matches at 8 bases. After removal of 0 bases from V and 0 bases from J, the junction contained 0 bases not matched to a gene. The CDR3 covers 16 residues. Germline V gene lookup returns CDR1 KGHSH and CDR2 LQKENI. CDR3 coding DNA: TGTGCCAGCTCACCACCGGGACAGGCGAACACCGGGGAGCTGTTTTTT. Translated, it gives CASSPPGQANTGELFF.

The V gene is TRBV7-6, the J gene TRBJ2-1; 8 positions agree with TRBD2. Germline V gives CDR1 SGHVS, CDR2 FNYEAQ. J gave up 4 bases and V 5 bases, and 16 bases lay outside the gene matches. The CDR3 length is 18 residues. The CDR3, as DNA: TGTGCCAGCAGCCCCGGACAGACATATAGCGGGGTTTACAATGAGCAGTTCTTC. Residues: CASSPGQTYSGVYNEQFF.

The chain is built from TRBV5-1 and TRBJ1-2; maybe TRBD1 (5 bases). Germline V CDR1 and CDR2: SGHRS, YFSETQ. The CDR3 spans 14 residues. Trimming cost V 0 bases and J 0 bases, with 6 bases left between them. CDR3 in amino acids: CASSLDRTNYGYTF. In DNA form, the CDR3 reads TGCGCCAGCAGCTTGGACAGGACTAACTATGGCTACACCTTC.

The chain couples TRBV10-2 to TRBJ1-6, with 7 bases matching TRBD1. This CDR3 spans 12 amino acids. The V and J ends lost 6 bases and 14 bases, in that order; junction bases with no gene match: 7. The germline V gene has CDR1 WSHSY and CDR2 SAAADI. The CDR3 DNA sequence: TGCGCCAGCAGAGACAGGGTTGGTACCCTCCACTTT. It is translated as CASRDRVGTLHF.

This chain uses TRBV5-4 with TRBJ1-2, with 8 bases identical to TRBD1. The germline V gene encodes CDR1 SGHNT and CDR2 YYREEE (reference sequence). V dropped 5 bases and J dropped 6; count of bases not matched to a gene: 9. CDR3 length equals 14 residues. This chain's CDR3 is CASRRQGNTHGYTF. The DNA of the CDR3 is TGTGCCAGCAGGCGACAGGGGAACACTCATGGCTACACCTTC.

V is TRBV7-9 and J is TRBJ2-1; no reliable D call. Trimming removed 2 bases at V and 9 bases at J, with 2 bases between. CDR1 is SEHNR and CDR2 is FQNEAQ in the germline V gene (reference sequence). The CDR3 extends over 10 amino acids. CDR3 residues: CASSLREQFF. In nucleotides, the CDR3 is TGTGCCAGCAGCTTACGTGAGCAGTTCTTC.

A single count supports this clone. The J gene is TRBJ2-7, the V gene TRBV13; 14 nucleotides line up with TRBD2. J lost 0 bases, V lost 6 bases, and 7 bases had no gene match. The CDR3 contains 17 residues. Germline lookup yields CDR1 PRHDT and CDR2 FYEKMQ (reference sequence). CDR3 in DNA: TGTGCCAGCAGTCCCGGGACTAGCGGGGGCCGCTCCTACGAGCAGTACTTC. Amino acids: CASSPGTSGGRSYEQYF.

This chain joins TRBV19 and TRBJ1-1; D is uncertain. The CDR3 loop spans 16 amino acids. Germline V gene lookup returns CDR1 LNHDA and CDR2 SQIVND (reference sequence). V gave up 5 bases and J gave up 3 bases, with 19 bases separating them. The CDR3 here is CASSSPPRPTYTEAFF. The CDR3 region has the DNA TGTGCCAGTAGTTCCCCCCCCCGGCCGACTTACACTGAAGCTTTCTTT.

This sequence joins TRBV19 and TRBJ2-5, with 8 bases fitting TRBD1. The J call is doubtful: the DNA matches TRBJ2-7 better. Germline V gene data show CDR1 as LNHDA and CDR2 as SQIVND (reference sequence). This CDR3 spans 15 amino acids. The DNA of the CDR3 is TGTGCCAGTAGTCTAGGACAGGGATCTTTCTACGAGCAGTACTTC. Translated: CASSLGQGSFYEQYF.

J is TRBJ2-5 and V is TRBV6-1; 14 positions match TRBD2. CDR3 length: 15 residues. The junction had 3 bases not matched to a gene; V was cut back by 4 bases and J by 5 bases. Germline lookup yields CDR1 MNHNS and CDR2 SASEGT. The CDR3 loop reads CASSGLAGGPETQYF. In nucleotides, the CDR3 is TGTGCCAGCAGTGGACTAGCGGGGGGGCCGGAGACCCAGTACTTC.

This chain links TRBV19 with TRBJ2-5, with a weak D call TRBD2 (7 bases). CDR1 is LNHDA and CDR2 is SQIVND in the germline V gene (reference sequence). CDR3 length: 16 amino acids. Trimming stripped 3 bases from V and 1 base from J, with 15 bases between. The CDR3 nucleotides are TGTGCCAGTAGTATTAACGGGGGGCCCTCCCAAGAGACCCAGTACTTC. Translating gives CASSINGGPSQETQYF. Variable domain in full (rest from reference TRBV19 and TRBJ2-5): DGGITQSPKYLFRKEGQNVTLSCEQNLNHDAMYWYRQDPGQGLRLIYYSQIVNDFQKGDIAEGYSVSREKKESFPLTVTSAQKNPTAFYLCASSINGGPSQETQYFGPGTRLLVL.

This clone was counted a few times. The genes are TRBV5-1 and TRBJ2-7; a possible D gene is TRBD1 (7 bases). CDR3 length equals 16 residues. Trimming took off 0 bases at V and 4 bases at J, with 17 bases between the two ends. The germline CDR1 and CDR2 sequences are SGHRS and YFSETQ. The CDR3 is CASSLEGGGGLYEQYF. CDR3 coding DNA: TGCGCCAGCAGCTTGGAAGGTGGAGGGGGCTTGTACGAGCAGTACTTC.

V gene TRBV7-9 combines with J gene TRBJ1-4, with D perhaps matching TRBD1 (6 bases). The CDR3 covers 14 residues. V was trimmed by 5 bases and J by 8 bases, leaving 15 bases between them. The germline V gene has CDR1 SEHNR and CDR2 FQNEAQ (reference sequence). The DNA of the CDR3 is TGTGCCAGCAGCCTGGGGGGGGCTTGGGAAAAACTGTTTTTT. It yields the protein CASSLGGAWEKLFF.

This chain uses TRBV5-1 with TRBJ2-3, with 7 bases that match TRBD2. Trimming at V came to 0 bases and at J to 0 bases, leaving 7 bases not matched to a gene. CDR1 is SGHRS, CDR2 YFSETQ, per germline. This CDR3 contains 17 residues. CDR3 protein: CASSLVVSGESTDTQYF. The CDR3 DNA is TGCGCCAGCAGCTTGGTTGTCAGCGGGGAGAGCACAGATACGCAGTATTTT.

This chain joins TRBV4-1 and TRBJ2-3, with TRBD2 as a possible D gene (7 bases). Germline lookup yields CDR1 MGHRA and CDR2 YSYEKL. V lost 4 bases and J lost 4, with 12 bases in between. The CDR3 is 14 residues long. CDR3 sequence (DNA): TGCGCCAGCAGCCTTGGGGGGGCTGCAGATACGCAGTATTTT. This translates into CASSLGGAADTQYF.

The chain employs TRBV6-5 and TRBJ1-2, with D perhaps TRBD1 (5 bases). CDR3 length: 14 amino acids. The germline V and J ends were trimmed by 5 bases and 8 bases, with 18 bases remaining between them. Germline V lookup: CDR1 MNHEY, CDR2 SVGAGI. CDR3 nucleotides: TGTGCCAGCAGTGTTGGGGGATCTAGCGCGGGCTACACCTTC. This encodes CASSVGGSSAGYTF.

The chain is built from TRBV7-2 and TRBJ1-1, with 8 bases matching TRBD1. V trimming: 5 bases; J trimming: 11 bases; junction bases outside the gene matches: 10. Germline V CDR1 and CDR2: SGHTA, FQGNSA. This CDR3 has 13 residues. This CDR3 is CASSLQDRVFAFF. The DNA of the CDR3 is TGTGCCAGCAGCCTCCAGGACAGGGTCTTTGCTTTCTTT.

The V and J genes are TRBV5-1 and TRBJ1-1; the match to TRBD1 covers 11 bases. Germline CDR1 is SGHRS and CDR2 is YFSETQ. This CDR3 contains 15 residues. V trimming: 4 bases; J trimming: 5 bases; junction bases outside the gene matches: 7. CDR3 protein: CASSRGQGAGTEAFF. The CDR3 nucleotides are TGCGCCAGCAGCCGCGGACAGGGGGCGGGTACTGAAGCTTTCTTT.

The V and J genes are TRBV7-9 and TRBJ2-1; maybe TRBD2 (5 bases). The V gene's germline CDR1 is SEHNR and CDR2 FQNEAQ (reference sequence). The CDR3 extends over 14 amino acids. V was pared by 3 bases and J by 6 bases, with 12 bases between. The CDR3: CASSFVVDSNEQFF. Written as DNA, the CDR3 is TGTGCCAGCAGCTTCGTGGTGGACTCCAATGAGCAGTTCTTC.

The chain employs TRBV10-2 and TRBJ2-7, with 9 bases fitting TRBD2. The CDR3 covers 15 residues. The germline CDR1 and CDR2 sequences are WSHSY and SAAADI. V trimming: 3 bases; J trimming: 4 bases; junction bases outside the gene matches: 7. The CDR3 here is CASSEEAGGLYEQYF. The CDR3 region has the DNA TGCGCCAGCAGTGAAGAGGCGGGGGGGCTATACGAGCAGTACTTC.

The J gene is TRBJ1-5, the V gene TRBV6-1; possible D gene TRBD1, 6 bases. Germline V CDR1 and CDR2: MNHNS, SASEGT. The V gene lost 7 bases and the J gene lost 2 bases, with 12 bases spanning the gap. The CDR3 is made up of 14 amino acids. The CDR3 DNA is TGTGCCAGCACGGAACAGGGTGGCAATCAGCCCCAGCATTTT. This encodes CASTEQGGNQPQHF.

CDR3 coding DNA: TGTGCCAGCAGCGGGGGGGTGCCTGGAAACACCATATATTTT. Translation gives CASSGGVPGNTIYF. The chain combines TRBV6-5 with TRBJ1-3; possibly TRBD1 for D (5 bases). This CDR3 is 14 amino acids long. Between the trimmed V and J ends, which lost 6 bases and 2 bases, there was a span of 11 bases. Germline V CDR1 and CDR2: MNHEY, SVGAGI.

This chain connects TRBV10-2 to TRBJ1-1; D may be TRBD1 (5 bases). The CDR3 length is 14 residues. V was cut by 6 bases and J by 4 bases, with 15 bases left in between. The V gene's germline CDR1 is WSHSY and CDR2 SAAADI. CDR3 bases: TGCGCCAGCAGCTCCAGGGATATATCCACTGAAGCTTTCTTT. It translates to CASSSRDISTEAFF.

V usage is TRBV6-5 and J usage is TRBJ2-5, with TRBD1 matching over 9 bases. V was clipped by 7 bases and J by 4 bases; unmatched bases: 7. There are 14 residues in the CDR3. CDR1 MNHEY and CDR2 SVGAGI come from the germline V gene. CDR3 coding DNA: TGTGCCAGCAAACGGACAGGGGCGCGAGAGACCCAGTACTTC. Its protein product is CASKRTGARETQYF.